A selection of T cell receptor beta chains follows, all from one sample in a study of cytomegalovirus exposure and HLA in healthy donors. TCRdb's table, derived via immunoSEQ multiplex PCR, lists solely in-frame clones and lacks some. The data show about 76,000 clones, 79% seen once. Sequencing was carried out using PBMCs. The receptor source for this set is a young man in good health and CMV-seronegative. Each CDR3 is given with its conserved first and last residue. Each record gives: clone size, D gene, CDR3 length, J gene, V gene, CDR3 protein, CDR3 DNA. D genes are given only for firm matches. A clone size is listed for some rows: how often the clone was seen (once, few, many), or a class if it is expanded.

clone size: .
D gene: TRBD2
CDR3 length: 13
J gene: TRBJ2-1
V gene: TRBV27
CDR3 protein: CASSSARGTEQFF
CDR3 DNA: TGTGCCAGCAGCTCAGCGCGGGGGACTGAGCAGTTCTTC

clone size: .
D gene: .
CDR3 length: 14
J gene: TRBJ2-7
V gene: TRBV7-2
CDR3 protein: CASSPDFWAYEQYF
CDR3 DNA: TGTGCCAGCAGCCCTGACTTTTGGGCCTACGAGCAGTACTTC

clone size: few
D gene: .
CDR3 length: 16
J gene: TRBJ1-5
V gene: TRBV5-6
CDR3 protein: CASSSRVTGANQPQHF
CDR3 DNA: TGTGCCAGCAGCTCCAGGGTAACTGGGGCCAATCAGCCCCAGCATTTT

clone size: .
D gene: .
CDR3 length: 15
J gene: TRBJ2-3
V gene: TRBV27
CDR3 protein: CASSLAGPITDTQYF
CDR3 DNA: TGTGCCAGCAGTTTGGCTGGGCCGATCACAGATACGCAGTATTTT

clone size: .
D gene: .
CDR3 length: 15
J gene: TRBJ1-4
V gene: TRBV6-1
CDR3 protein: CASNLQGGGNEKLFF
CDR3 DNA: TGTGCCAGCAACCTCCAGGGAGGGGGGAATGAAAAACTGTTTTTT

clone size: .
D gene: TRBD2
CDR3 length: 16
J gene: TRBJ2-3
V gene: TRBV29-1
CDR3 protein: CSVLGGGPGLTDTQYF
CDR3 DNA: TGCAGCGTACTCGGGGGGGGTCCGGGGCTGACAGATACGCAGTATTTT

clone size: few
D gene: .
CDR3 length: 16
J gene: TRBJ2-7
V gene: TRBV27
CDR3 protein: CASSSGHRDFNYEQYF
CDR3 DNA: TGTGCCAGCAGTTCCGGTCACAGGGATTTTAACTACGAGCAGTACTTC

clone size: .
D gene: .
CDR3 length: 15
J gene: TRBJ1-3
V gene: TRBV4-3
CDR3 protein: CASSQDQGSGNTIYF
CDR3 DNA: TGCGCCAGCAGCCAAGATCAGGGTTCAGGAAACACCATATATTTT

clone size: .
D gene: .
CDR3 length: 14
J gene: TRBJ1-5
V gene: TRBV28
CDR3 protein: CASSFQSSNQPQHF
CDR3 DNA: TGTGCCAGCAGTTTTCAGTCTAGCAATCAGCCCCAGCATTTT

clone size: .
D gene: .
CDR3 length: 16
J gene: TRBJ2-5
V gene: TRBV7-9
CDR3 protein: CASSPSRGPSRETQYF
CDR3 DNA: TGTGCCAGCAGCCCTAGTAGGGGTCCCTCTCGGGAGACCCAGTACTTC

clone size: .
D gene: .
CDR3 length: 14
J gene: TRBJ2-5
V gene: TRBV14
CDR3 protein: CASSPLEGEETQYF
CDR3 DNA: TGTGCCAGCAGCCCTTTGGAGGGAGAAGAGACCCAGTACTTC

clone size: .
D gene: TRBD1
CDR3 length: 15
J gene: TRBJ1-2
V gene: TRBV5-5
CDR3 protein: CASSLGTGDLYGYTF
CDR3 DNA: TGTGCCAGCAGCTTGGGGACAGGCGACCTCTATGGCTACACCTTC

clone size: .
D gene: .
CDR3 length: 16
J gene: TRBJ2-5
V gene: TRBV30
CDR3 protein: CAWSHKGWKSQETQYF
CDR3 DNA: TGTGCCTGGAGTCACAAGGGGTGGAAAAGCCAAGAGACCCAGTACTTC

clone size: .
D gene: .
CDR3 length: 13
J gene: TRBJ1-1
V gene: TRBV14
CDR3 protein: CASSQFSTVKAFF
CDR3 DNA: TGTGCCAGCAGCCAATTCTCGACAGTGAAAGCTTTCTTT

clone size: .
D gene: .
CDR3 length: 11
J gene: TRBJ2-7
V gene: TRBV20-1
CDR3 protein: CSVDRAYEQYF
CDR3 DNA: TGCAGTGTGGACAGAGCCTACGAGCAGTACTTC

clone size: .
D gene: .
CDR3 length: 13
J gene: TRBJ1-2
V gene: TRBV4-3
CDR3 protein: CASSQDLAYGYTF
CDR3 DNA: TGCGCCAGCAGCCAAGATCTGGCCTATGGCTACACCTTC

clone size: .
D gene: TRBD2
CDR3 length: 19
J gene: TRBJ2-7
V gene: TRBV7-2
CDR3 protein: CASSTDSGLAGEEPYEQYF
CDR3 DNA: TGTGCCAGCAGCACCGACTCGGGACTAGCGGGAGAAGAGCCCTACGAGCAGTACTTC